This T cell receptor (beta chain) is from a study of shared clonotypes between healthy human individuals. Sorted-subset replicate PCR reactions contained roughly 200 ng DNA, corresponding to roughly 29,000 T cell genomes. The method was immunoSEQ multiplex PCR; TCRdb's version includes in-frame clones alone and lacks a portion of them. Among under 2,000,000 clones listed, about 95% were seen once. The ends were cut back, 1 base at V and 7 bases at J, with 11 bases in the middle. The V gene's germline CDR1 is SGHVS and CDR2 FNYEAQ. The CDR3 has 13 amino acids. Naive CD8 cells, CD45RO-negative and positively selected for CCR7, excluded terminally differentiated effector memory CD45RA+ cells. This clone was seen just once. The antigen is undetermined. General study findings and limits: It was observed that roughly 4.8% of naive CD4 clonotypes were shared across a few donors. As a rule, naive subsets had a larger estimated richness than memory subsets.

Sequencing used naive CD8+ T cells sorted from blood. The chain uses TRBV7-6 and TRBJ2-7, with D perhaps being TRBD1 or TRBD2 (5 bases each). The sequence was obtained from a man aged 18 to 30 in good health. In DNA form, the CDR3 reads TGTGCCAGCAGCTTAGTAGGGGACGGAGAGCAGTACTTC. It encodes CASSLVGDGEQYF.